This T cell receptor (beta chain) is drawn from a study of radiotherapy plus CTLA-4 blockade in lung cancer. At the level of the study: The study recorded objective responses in about 18% of patients and disease control in 31%. Study-level findings and limits: In blood, tumor-derived TCR clones expanded after radiotherapy plus ipilimumab.

About this clone: Its antigen is not identified.

The method was immunoSEQ multiplex PCR; TCRdb's version includes in-frame clones alone and lacks a portion of them. The sample lists around 30,000 clones; 70% were seen once. The length of the CDR3 is 14 residues. Sequenced material: peripheral blood, taken from a patient treated with radiotherapy plus ipilimumab. This sequence joins TRBV21-1 and TRBJ2-2; TRBD1, the table's D call, was not compared with the DNA. TRBV21-1 counts as a pseudogene. The receptor was isolated from a human donor with non-small cell lung cancer who had stable disease on radiotherapy plus ipilimumab. CDR3 nucleotide sequence: TGTGCCAGCAGCAAAGAGCAGGACACCGGGGAGCTGTTTTTT. It is translated as CASSKEQDTGELFF.